This paragraph reports one T cell receptor beta chain. This clonotype was counted only a few times. Its antigen target is currently unknown. Per-base qualities were not stored, and no clone one base away is much larger. Reverse transcription of approximately 500 ng RNA was performed with SuperScript III using primers directed against the alpha and beta constant regions. Separate alpha and beta chain libraries were made by chain-specific third strand synthesis with multiplexing indices. The protocol used a single primer pair to amplify all rearrangements within a chain, which avoided primer bias, and attached molecular barcodes to each cDNA molecule. The SP2 sequencing primer site and a random hexamer were carried on a 5' RACE adapter, to which purified cDNA was joined by T4 RNA Ligase 1. With slow temperature ramps used to favor optimal annealing, second strand synthesis was primed from the SP2 site with Phusion polymerase. Each molecule's 12-nucleotide barcode consisted of two random hexamer sequences, both added before amplification and joined together. A short first PCR added P5 and P7 adapter elements plus a second index, followed by an approximately 24-cycle amplification PCR with P5s and P7 primers. The libraries went through approximately 27 PCR cycles in total, were quantified on a Qubit, were sized on a Bioanalyzer, and were diluted to approximately 4.2 nM. Sequencing of the normalized libraries was performed on an Illumina MiSeq with 2 x 250 paired-end kits. MinElute columns were the means by which the reverse transcription reactions were cleaned up, and the reactions were eluted into approximately 11 ul Tris-Cl. Adapter ligations ran for about 25 hours at 16 degrees C and were afterwards cleaned with AMPure XP beads at a 1:1 ratio. Per the source publication's procedure: Demultiplexed FASTQ files were processed with a modified Decombinator by which V, J, insert and barcode information was output. Sequences sharing a barcode but differing from the dominant sequence were discarded as errors, and barcodes clustered at Levenshtein distance 3 were counted to estimate original cDNA molecules. Downstream analyses used R packages ineq, vegan, igraph and RCytoscape, with IMGT nomenclature and CDR3 definitions. V gene usage was calculated across distinct sequences, with every TCR tallied a single time to avoid skew from clonal expansion. Unique CDR3 amino acid sequences within a donor were connected in similarity networks whenever two sequences differed by a single Levenshtein edit. Published HIV-specific CDR3s (around 83 alpha, approximately 680 beta) and CMV-specific CDR3s (more than 12 alpha, 250 to 300 beta) were compiled and searched for in the repertoires. Random subsampling to size-matched repertoires demonstrated that the decreased diversity in patients did not result from their lower sequence numbers. TCRdb applied fastp at Q25 and MiXCR to the public reads, then kept only in-frame beta chains. Rows are combined by CDR3 protein, so each entry shows the most common genes and DNA. TCRdb's processing, not the authors' own work, is the source of the V and J calls. Counted in this sample were about 12,000 distinct CDR3 sequences; approximately 5% of them appeared once. Clones ranked in the top ten supply nearly 3.5% of the sample.

The record originates from a study of HIV-infected patients and healthy controls (dated by TCRdb to the mid-2010s). In the study overall: The question the study tested was whether immune perturbation and reconstitution could be captured by deep TCR repertoire sequencing of small blood samples from HIV patients.

V gives up 1 base and J gives up 1 base, and the segment between their germline ends measures 7 bases. The cysteine opens and the phenylalanine closes a CDR3 of 13 amino acids. Only the CDR3 DNA is retained, 39 bases long and in frame from the first base. The CDR1 and CDR2 encoded by the germline V gene (reference sequence) are DFQATT and SNEGSKA. Whole blood was used without cell fractionation, so all unsorted peripheral T cells were reflected in the repertoire. Ten uninfected healthy donors were sampled as controls, and about 40% of these ten donors were sampled twice roughly 14 weeks apart. For RNA extraction, an approximately 2.6 ml sample of peripheral blood was drawn into Tempus tubes. Residual genomic DNA was removed with the TURBO-DNase kit and globin mRNA was depleted with GLOBINclear. Study-wide findings and limitations: The study did not determine donor HLA types. Most CMV-associated CDR3s became more frequent during therapy, although their change was not significant, whereas HIV-associated CDR3s showed a significant decrease in frequency. A major limit on how widely the findings apply, in the view of the authors, was that only sixteen HIV-infected individuals were processed. HIV-infected repertoires showed significantly elevated mean Gini indices relative to controls, which possibly reflects oligoclonality. In size-matched repertoire data, the apparent post-therapy recovery of the Gini index in HIV-infected patients was not replicated. The dynamics of distinct T-cell subpopulations could not be separated, and sequencing depth was restricted, because whole blood was used. The pairing of alpha and beta chains was not determined in the samples. Eight alpha and eight beta V genes showed significantly different mean usage between HIV-infected patients and controls. Unequal numbers of distinct sequences between patients and controls complicated comparisons, and size-matching overweighted rare events from HIV-infected data. Healthy control repertoires showed roughly threefold more distinct CDR3s and higher Shannon diversity than untreated HIV+ repertoires. More CDR3s were shared between individuals among healthy controls than among HIV+ patients, as measured by Jaccard index and by the count of highly shared sequences. Alpha-chain CDR3s from MAIT cells appeared at high frequency in healthy controls but were severely depleted in HIV+ repertoires. The observed differences in diversity could not be explained by the slight differences in age and sex profiles between the study cohorts.

The sequenced sample was blood. This TCR was sampled from an adult in good health. This chain is built from TRBV20-1 and TRBJ1-1; the D gene is perhaps TRBD1, on 5 matching bases. The CDR3 region has the sequence CSARGQSNTEAFF. The nucleotide sequence reads TGCAGTGCTAGAGGACAGTCGAACACTGAAGCTTTCTTT.